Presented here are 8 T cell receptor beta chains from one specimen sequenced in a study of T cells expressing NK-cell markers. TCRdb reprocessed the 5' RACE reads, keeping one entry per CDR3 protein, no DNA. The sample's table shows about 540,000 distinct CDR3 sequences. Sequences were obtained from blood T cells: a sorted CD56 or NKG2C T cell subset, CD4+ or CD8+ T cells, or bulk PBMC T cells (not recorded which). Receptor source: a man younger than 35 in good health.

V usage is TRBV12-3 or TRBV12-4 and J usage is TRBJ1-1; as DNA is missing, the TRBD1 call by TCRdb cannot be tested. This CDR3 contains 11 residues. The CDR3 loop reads CASRGAGEAFF.

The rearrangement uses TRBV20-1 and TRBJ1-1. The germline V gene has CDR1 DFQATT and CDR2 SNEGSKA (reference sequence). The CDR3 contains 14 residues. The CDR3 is CSALAGAHGAEAFF.

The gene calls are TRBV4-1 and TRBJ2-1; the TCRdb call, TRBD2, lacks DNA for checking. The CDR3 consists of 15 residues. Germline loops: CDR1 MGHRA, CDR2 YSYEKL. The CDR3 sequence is CASSILGSGRNEQFF.

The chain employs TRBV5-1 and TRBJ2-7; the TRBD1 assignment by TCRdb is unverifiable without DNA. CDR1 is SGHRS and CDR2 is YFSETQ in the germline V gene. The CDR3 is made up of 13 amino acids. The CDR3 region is CASSLGQGGEQYF.

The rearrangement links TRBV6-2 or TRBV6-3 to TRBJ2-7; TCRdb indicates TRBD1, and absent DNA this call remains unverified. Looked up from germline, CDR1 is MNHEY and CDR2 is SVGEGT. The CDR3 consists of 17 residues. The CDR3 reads CASSSIKTGLGSYEQYF.

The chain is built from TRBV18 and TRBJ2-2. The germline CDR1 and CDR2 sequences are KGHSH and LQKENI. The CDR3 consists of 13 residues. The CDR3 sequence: CASSLTEPGELFF.

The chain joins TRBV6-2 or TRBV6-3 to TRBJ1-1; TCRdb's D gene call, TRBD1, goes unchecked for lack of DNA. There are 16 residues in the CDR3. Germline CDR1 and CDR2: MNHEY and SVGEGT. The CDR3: CASSYGARGWFTEAFF.

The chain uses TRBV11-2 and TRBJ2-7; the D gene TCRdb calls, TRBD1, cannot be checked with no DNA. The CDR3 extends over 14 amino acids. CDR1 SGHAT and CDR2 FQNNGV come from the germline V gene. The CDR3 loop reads CASSSITQGFEQYF.